Listed here is a single T cell receptor (beta chain). Antigen: not known. The data are from a study of human T cells and chemical hapten exposure. Study-wide results and caveats: The study found that PT1 expanded TCR counts correlated positively with patch test score. Expanded TCRs grouped into significantly more large CDR3 similarity clusters than controls produced.

The time point denotes: patch test 2, 6 weeks after DPC sensitization. The treatment denotes: therapeutic diphenylcyclopropenone sensitization with weekly scalp DPC. The study extracted total RNA from unfractionated whole blood. How the authors handled the data: The number of TCRs in each sample had a median of around 96,000 and spanned about 20,000 to 690,600. TCRdb redid the calling of the RACE reads with MiXCR, one entry per CDR3 protein. The V and J calls here are based on TCRdb, not the publication. This table holds tens of thousands of distinct CDR3 sequences, about a tenth found once. This CDR3 is built from 15 residues. The ends lost 6 bases at V and 12 bases at J; junction bases unmatched: 8.

The sequencing used whole blood, collected in connection with sensitization to the hapten diphenylcyclopropenone (DPC). The clonotype comes from a woman between 50 and 59 years old with alopecia areata. Some clones in this sample may be carry-over from other donors' samples. The chain links TRBV12-3 or TRBV12-4 to TRBJ2-1; TRBD2 aligns across 16 bases. The CDR3: CASRTSGTSGRGQFF. Written as DNA, the CDR3 is TGTGCCAGCAGAACTTCCGGGACTAGCGGGAGGGGGCAGTTCTTC.